This T cell receptor beta chain was identified during a study of blood T cell repertoires in COVID-19. Which cohort a participant joined came from the clinical history participants gave. In the original processing: Amplified reference gene primers provided the basis for estimating nucleated cell counts. Clones were sequenced by immunoSEQ multiplex PCR, and TCRdb holds only the in-frame ones, with some missing. Clone size and the V and J calls come from that table; the DNA yielded D and trimming. The repertoire holds about 430,000 clones, with roughly 84% as singletons. V dropped 0 bases and J dropped 1; count of bases not matched to a gene: 2. The CDR3 covers 15 residues. Germline V lookup: CDR1 LNHDA, CDR2 SQIVND (reference sequence).

This receptor was taken from a woman in her late teens or twenties who had been exposed to COVID-19. The chain combines TRBV19 with TRBJ1-1, with 7 nucleotides matching TRBD1. Material for sequencing was PBMCs or T cells enriched from blood (not recorded which). The DNA for the CDR3 is TGTGCCAGTAGTATAGAGAACAGGGGGAACACTGAAGCTTTCTTT. Protein sequence: CASSIENRGNTEAFF.